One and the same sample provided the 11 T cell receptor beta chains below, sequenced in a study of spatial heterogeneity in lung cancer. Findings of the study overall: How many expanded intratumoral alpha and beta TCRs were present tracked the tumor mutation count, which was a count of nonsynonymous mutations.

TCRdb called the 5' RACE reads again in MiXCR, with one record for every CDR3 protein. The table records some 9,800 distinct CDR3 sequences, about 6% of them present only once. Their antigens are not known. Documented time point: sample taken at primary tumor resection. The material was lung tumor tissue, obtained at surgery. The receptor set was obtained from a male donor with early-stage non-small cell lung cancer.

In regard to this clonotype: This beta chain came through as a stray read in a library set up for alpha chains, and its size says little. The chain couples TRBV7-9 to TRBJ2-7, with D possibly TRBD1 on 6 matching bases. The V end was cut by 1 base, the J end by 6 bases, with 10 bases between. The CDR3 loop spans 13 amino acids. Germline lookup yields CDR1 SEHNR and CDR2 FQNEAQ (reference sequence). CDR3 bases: TGTGCCAGCAGCTTAGAGCAGGGGACCGAGCAGTACTTC. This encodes CASSLEQGTEQYF. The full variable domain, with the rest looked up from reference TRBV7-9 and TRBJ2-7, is DTGVSQNPRHKITKRGQNVTFRCDPISEHNRLYWYRQTLGQGPEFLTYFQNEAQLEKSRLLSDRFSAERPKGSFSTLEIQRTEQGDSAMYLCASSLEQGTEQYFGPGTRLTVT.

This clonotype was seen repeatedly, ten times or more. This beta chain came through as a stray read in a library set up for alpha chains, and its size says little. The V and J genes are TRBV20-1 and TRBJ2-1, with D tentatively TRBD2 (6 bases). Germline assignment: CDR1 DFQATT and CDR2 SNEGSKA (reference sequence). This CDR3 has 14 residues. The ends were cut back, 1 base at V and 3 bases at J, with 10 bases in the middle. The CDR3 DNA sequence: TGCAGTGCTAGAGCGGGACTGAACTACAATGAGCAGTTCTTC. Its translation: CSARAGLNYNEQFF.

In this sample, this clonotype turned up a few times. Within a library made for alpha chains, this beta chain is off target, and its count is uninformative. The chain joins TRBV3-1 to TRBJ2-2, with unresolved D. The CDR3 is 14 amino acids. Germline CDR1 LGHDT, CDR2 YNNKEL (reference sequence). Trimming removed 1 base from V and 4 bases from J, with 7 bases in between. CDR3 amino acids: CASSQVRGTGELFF. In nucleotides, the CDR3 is TGTGCCAGCAGCCAAGTTCGAGGCACCGGGGAGCTGTTTTTT.

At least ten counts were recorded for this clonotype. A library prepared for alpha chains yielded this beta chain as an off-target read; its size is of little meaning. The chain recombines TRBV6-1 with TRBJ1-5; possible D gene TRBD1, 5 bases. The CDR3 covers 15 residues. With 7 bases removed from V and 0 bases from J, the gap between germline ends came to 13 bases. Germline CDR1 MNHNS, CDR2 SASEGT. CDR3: CASTRQGSSNQPQHF. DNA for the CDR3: TGTGCCAGCACCCGGCAGGGTAGTAGCAATCAGCCCCAGCATTTT.

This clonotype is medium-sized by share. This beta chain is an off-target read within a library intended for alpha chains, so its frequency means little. CDR3 sequence: CASSLYQTGELFF. The CDR3 DNA reads TGTGCCAGCAGTTTATACCAGACCGGGGAGCTGTTTTTT. The chain couples TRBV28 to TRBJ2-2, with D uncertain. Germline CDR1 and CDR2: MDHEN and SYDVKM. With 1 base removed from V and 5 bases from J, the gap between germline ends came to 5 bases. The CDR3 totals 13 residues. Full variable domain (rest looked up from reference TRBV28 and TRBJ2-2): DVKVTQSSRYLVKRTGEKVFLECVQDMDHENMFWYRQDPGLGLRLIYFSYDVKMKEKGDIPEGYSVSREKKERFSLILESASTNQTSMYLCASSLYQTGELFFGEGSRLTVL.

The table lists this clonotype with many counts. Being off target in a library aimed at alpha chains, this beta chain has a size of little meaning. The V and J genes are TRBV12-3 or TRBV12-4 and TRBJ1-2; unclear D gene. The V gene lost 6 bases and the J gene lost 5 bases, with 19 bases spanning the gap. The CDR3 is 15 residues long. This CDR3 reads CASSQDARRRYGYTF. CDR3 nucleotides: TGTGCCAGCAGCCAAGATGCCCGACGTAGGTATGGCTACACCTTC.

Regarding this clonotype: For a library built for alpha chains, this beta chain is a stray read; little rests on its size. Here the CDR3 DNA reads TGTGCCAGCAGCCAGGGCGGGTACGGAAACACCATATATTTT. Protein sequence: CASSQGGYGNTIYF. The chain employs TRBV11-3 and TRBJ1-3; perhaps TRBD1 as D (5 bases). The CDR3 has 14 amino acids. Trimming removed 5 bases at V and 4 bases at J, with 12 bases between. The germline gives CDR1 SGHNT, CDR2 YENEEA.

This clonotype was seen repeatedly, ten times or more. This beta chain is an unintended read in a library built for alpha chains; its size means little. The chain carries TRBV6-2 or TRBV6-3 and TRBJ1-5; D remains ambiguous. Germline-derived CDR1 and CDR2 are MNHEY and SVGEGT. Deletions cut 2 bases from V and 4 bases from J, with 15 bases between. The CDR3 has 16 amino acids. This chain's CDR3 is CASSYRARGFNQPQHF. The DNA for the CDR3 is TGTGCCAGCAGTTACCGGGCGAGAGGATTTAATCAGCCCCAGCATTTT.

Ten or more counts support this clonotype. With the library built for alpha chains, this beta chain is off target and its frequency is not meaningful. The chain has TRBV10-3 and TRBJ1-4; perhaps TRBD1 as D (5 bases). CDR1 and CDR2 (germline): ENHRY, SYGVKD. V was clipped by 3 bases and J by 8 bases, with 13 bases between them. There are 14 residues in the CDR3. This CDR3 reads CAISEGQGKEKLFF. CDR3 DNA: TGTGCCATCAGTGAAGGGCAGGGTAAAGAAAAACTGTTTTTT.

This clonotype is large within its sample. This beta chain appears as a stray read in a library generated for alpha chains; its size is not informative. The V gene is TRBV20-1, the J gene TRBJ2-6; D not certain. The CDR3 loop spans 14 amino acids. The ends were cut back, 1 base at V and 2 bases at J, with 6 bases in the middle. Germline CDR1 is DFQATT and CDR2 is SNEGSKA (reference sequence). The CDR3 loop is CSARGSAGANVLTF. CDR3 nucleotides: TGCAGTGCTAGAGGCTCAGCTGGGGCCAACGTCCTGACTTTC.

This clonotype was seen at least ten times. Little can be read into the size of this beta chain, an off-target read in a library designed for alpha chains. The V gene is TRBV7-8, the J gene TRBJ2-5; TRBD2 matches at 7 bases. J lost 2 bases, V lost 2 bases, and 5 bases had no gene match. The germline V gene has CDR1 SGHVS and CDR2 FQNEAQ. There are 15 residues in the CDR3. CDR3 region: CASSLSGLVQETQYF. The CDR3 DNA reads TGTGCCAGCAGCTTAAGCGGACTAGTACAAGAGACCCAGTACTTC.